This TCR beta chain originates from a study of regulatory T cells in long-lasting Graves disease. Turning to the study itself: Newly diagnosed Graves' patients took antithyroid drugs under 3 months.

The TCR beta library used iRepertoire HTBI primers with Arm-PCR amplification of CDR3. TCRdb called the multiplex PCR reads again in MiXCR, with one record for every CDR3 protein. The sample includes about 530,000 distinct CDR3 sequences, about 16% seen only once; the top ten take approximately 25%. Specified time point: newly diagnosed GD, antithyroid drugs for less than 3 months. Generation of the TCR library employed RNA extracted from PBMCs. In Xi'an, China, an endocrinology department was the source of patients. This clonotype was counted between two and nine times. This sample was also put to use in a study of T cells in Graves' hyperthyroidism and ophthalmopathy.

The source is a woman aged 40-65 years with Graves disease. The sequenced sample was peripheral blood mononuclear cells (PBMCs), obtained at new diagnosis, from a patient treated with antithyroid drugs.

This chain's CDR3 is CSAVSRDSPLHF. CDR3 sequence (DNA): TGCAGTGCCGTCTCTAGGGATTCACCCCTCCACTTT. This chain links TRBV20-1 with TRBJ1-6; unclear D gene. This CDR3 contains 12 residues. Germline CDR1 reads DFQATT; CDR2 reads SNEGSKA (reference sequence). V lost 6 bases to trimming and J lost 8 bases, with 11 bases between them.